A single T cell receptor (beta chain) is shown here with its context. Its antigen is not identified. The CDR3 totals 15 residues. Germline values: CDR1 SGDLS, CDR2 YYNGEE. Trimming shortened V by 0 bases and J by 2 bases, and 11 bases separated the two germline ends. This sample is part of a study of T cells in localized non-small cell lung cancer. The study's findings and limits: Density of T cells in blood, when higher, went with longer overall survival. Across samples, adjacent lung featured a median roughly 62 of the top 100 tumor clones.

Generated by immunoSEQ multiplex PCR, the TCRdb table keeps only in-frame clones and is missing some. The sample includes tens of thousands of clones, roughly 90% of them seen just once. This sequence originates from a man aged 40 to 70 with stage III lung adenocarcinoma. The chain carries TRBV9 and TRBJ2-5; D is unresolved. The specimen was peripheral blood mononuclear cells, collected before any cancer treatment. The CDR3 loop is CASSVVGRSQETQYF. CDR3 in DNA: TGTGCCAGCAGCGTAGTGGGCAGATCGCAAGAGACCCAGTACTTC.